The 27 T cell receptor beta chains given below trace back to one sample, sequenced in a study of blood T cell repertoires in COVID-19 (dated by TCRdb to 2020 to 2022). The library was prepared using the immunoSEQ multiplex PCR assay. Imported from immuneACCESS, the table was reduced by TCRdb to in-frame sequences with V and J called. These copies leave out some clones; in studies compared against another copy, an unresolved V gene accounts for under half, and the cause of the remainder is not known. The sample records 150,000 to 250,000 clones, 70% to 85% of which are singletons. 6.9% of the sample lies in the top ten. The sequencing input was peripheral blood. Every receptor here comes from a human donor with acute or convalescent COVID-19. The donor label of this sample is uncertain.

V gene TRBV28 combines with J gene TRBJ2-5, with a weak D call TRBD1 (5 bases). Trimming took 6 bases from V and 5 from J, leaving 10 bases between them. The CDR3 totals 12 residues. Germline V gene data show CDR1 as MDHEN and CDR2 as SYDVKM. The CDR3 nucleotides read TGTGCCAGCAGGCAGGGTCGGGAGACCCAGTACTTC. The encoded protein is CASRQGRETQYF.

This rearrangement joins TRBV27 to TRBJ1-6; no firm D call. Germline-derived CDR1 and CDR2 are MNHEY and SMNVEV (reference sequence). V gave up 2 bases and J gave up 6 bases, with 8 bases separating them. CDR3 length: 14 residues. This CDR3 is CASSLLSSNSPLHF. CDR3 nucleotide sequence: TGTGCCAGCAGTTTACTTTCCAGTAATTCACCCCTCCACTTT.

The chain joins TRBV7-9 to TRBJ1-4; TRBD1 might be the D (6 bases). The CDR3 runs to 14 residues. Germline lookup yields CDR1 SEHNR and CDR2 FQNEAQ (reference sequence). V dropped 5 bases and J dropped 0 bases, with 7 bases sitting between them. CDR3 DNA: TGTGCCAGCAGCAGGACAGCAACTAATGAAAAACTGTTTTTT. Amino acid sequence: CASSRTATNEKLFF.

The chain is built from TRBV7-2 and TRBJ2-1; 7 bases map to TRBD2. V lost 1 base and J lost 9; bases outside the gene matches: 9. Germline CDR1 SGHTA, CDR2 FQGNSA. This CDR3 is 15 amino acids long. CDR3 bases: TGTGCCAGCAGCTTAGGGCGGGAGAGGGTGAGTGAGCAGTTCTTC. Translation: CASSLGRERVSEQFF.

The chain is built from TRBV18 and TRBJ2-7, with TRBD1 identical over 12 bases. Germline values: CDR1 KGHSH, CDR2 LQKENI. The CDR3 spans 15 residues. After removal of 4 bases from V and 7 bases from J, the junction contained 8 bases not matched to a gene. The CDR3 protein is CASSQAGQGAVEQYF. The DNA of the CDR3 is TGTGCCAGCTCACAGGCGGGACAGGGGGCGGTGGAGCAGTACTTC.

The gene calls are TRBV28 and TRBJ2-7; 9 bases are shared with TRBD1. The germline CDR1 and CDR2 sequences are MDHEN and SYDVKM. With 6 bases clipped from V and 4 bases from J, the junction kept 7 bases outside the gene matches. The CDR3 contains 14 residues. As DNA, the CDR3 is TGTGCCAGCAGGCCCGGGACAGGGCGATACGAGCAGTACTTC. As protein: CASRPGTGRYEQYF.

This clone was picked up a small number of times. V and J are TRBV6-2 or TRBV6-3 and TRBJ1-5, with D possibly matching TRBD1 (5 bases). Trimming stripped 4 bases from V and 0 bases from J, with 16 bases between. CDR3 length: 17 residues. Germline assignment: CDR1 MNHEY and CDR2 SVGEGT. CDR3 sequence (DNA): TGTGCCAGCAGTTCATTCCAGGGTGGTAATAGCAATCAGCCCCAGCATTTT. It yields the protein CASSSFQGGNSNQPQHF.

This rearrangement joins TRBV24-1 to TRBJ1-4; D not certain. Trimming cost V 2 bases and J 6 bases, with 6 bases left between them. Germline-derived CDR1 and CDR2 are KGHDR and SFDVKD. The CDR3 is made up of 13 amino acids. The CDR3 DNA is TGTGCCACCAGTGATTACCGAGATGAAAAACTGTTTTTT. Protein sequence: CATSDYRDEKLFF.

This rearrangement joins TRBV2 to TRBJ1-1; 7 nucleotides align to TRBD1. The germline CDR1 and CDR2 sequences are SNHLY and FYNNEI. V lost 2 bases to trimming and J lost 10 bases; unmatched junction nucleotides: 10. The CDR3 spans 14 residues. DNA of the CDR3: TGTGCCAGCAGTGAACTTCCCGGGACAGCCGGAGCTTTCTTT. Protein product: CASSELPGTAGAFF.

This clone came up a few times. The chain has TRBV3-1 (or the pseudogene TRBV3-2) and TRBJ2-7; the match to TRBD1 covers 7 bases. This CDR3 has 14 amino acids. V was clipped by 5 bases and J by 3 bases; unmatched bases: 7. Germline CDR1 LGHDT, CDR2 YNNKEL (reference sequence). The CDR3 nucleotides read TGTGCCAGCAGCTATCGACAGGGACGCTACGAGCAGTACTTC. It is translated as CASSYRQGRYEQYF.

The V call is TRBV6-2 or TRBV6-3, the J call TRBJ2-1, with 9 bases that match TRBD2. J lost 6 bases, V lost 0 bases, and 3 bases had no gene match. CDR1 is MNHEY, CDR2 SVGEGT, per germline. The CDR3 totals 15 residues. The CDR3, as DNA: TGTGCCAGCAGTTACTCGCGGGAGGGCCTCAATGAGCAGTTCTTC. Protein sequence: CASSYSREGLNEQFF.

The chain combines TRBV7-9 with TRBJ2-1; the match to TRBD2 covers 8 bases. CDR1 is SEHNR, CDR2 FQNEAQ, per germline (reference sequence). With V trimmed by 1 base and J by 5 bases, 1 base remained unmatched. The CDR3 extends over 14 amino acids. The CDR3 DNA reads TGTGCCAGCAGCTTAGGACTAGCGAACAATGAGCAGTTCTTC. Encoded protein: CASSLGLANNEQFF.

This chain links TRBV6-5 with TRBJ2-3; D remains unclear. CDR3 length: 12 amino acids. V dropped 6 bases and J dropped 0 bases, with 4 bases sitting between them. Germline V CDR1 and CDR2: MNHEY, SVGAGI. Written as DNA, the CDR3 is TGTGCCAGCAGGAGTAGCACAGATACGCAGTATTTT. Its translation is CASRSSTDTQYF.

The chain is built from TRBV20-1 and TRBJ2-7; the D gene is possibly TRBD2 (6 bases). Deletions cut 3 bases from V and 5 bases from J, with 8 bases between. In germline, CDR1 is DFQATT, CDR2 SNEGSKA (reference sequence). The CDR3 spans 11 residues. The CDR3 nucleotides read TGCAGTGCTAGTCCGGGGGACGAGCAGTACTTC. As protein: CSASPGDEQYF.

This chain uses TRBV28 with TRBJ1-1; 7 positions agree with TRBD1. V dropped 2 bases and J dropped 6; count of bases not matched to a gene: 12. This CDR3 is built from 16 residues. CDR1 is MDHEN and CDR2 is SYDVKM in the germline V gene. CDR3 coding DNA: TGTGCCAGCAGTTTAAATAGGAGGGGGCGAGGGGCTGAAGCTTTCTTT. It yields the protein CASSLNRRGRGAEAFF. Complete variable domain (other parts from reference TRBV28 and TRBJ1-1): DVKVTQSSRYLVKRTGEKVFLECVQDMDHENMFWYRQDPGLGLRLIYFSYDVKMKEKGDIPEGYSVSREKKERFSLILESASTNQTSMYLCASSLNRRGRGAEAFFGQGTRLTVV.

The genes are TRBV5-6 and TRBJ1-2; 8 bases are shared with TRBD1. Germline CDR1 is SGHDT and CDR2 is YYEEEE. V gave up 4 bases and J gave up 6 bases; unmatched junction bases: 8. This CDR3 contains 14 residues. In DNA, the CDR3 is TGTGCCAGCAGCCCTGGGCCAGGGGGCGATGGCTACACCTTC. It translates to CASSPGPGGDGYTF.

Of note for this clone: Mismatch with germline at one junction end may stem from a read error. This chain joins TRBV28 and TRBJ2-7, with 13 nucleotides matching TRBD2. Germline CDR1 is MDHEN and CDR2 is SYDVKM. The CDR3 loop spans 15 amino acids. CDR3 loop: CASSPSTSGGYVQYF. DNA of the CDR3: TGTGCCAGCAGTCCTTCGACTAGCGGGGGGTACGTGCAGTACTTC. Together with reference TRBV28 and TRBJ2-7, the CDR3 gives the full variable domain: DVKVTQSSRYLVKRTGEKVFLECVQDMDHENMFWYRQDPGLGLRLIYFSYDVKMKEKGDIPEGYSVSREKKERFSLILESASTNQTSMYLCASSPSTSGGYVQYFGPGTRLTVT.

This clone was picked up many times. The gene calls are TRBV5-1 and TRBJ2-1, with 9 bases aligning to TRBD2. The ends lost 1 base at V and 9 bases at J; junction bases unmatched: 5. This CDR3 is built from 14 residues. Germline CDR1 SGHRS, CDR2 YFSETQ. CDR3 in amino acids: CASSLLAGVGEQFF. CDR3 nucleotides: TGCGCCAGCAGCTTGTTAGCGGGAGTCGGTGAGCAGTTCTTC.

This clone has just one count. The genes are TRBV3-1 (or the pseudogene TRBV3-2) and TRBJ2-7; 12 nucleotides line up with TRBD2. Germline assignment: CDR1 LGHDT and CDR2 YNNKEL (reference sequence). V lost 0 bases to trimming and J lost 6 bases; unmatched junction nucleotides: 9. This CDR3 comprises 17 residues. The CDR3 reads CASSQDYPSGRAGEQYF. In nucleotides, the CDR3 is TGTGCCAGCAGCCAAGATTATCCTAGCGGGAGGGCGGGCGAGCAGTACTTC.

CDR3 amino acids: CASSVGTSGSSYEQYF. CDR3 in DNA: TGTGCCAGCAGCGTAGGAACTAGCGGTAGCTCCTACGAGCAGTACTTC. This chain links TRBV9 with TRBJ2-7; 8 nucleotides line up with TRBD2. This CDR3 contains 16 residues. The trim removed 0 bases at V and 0 bases at J, leaving 5 bases unmatched. Germline assignment: CDR1 SGDLS and CDR2 YYNGEE.

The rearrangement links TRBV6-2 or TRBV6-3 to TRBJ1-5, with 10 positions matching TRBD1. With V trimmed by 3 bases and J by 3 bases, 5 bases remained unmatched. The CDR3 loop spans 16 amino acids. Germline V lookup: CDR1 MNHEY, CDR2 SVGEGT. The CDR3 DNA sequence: TGTGCCAGCAGTTATTCGGACAGGGGGAACAATCAGCCCCAGCATTTT. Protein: CASSYSDRGNNQPQHF.

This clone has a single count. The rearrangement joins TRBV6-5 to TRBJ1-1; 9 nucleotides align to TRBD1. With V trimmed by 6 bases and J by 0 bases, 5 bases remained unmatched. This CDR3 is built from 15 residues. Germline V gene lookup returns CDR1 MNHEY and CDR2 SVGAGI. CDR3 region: CASSSYRGLNTEAFF. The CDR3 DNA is TGTGCCAGCAGCTCCTACAGGGGGCTGAACACTGAAGCTTTCTTT.

In nucleotides, the CDR3 is TGTGCCAGCAAACCCTGGACAGGGGAAGGAGAAAAACTGTTTTTT. This gives the protein CASKPWTGEGEKLFF. The chain has TRBV27 and TRBJ1-4, with TRBD1 matching 9 bases. This CDR3 comprises 15 residues. Germline V gene lookup returns CDR1 MNHEY and CDR2 SMNVEV (reference sequence). The ends lost 7 bases at V and 8 bases at J; junction bases unmatched: 11. The complete variable domain, with remaining parts taken from reference TRBV27 and TRBJ1-4, reads EAQVTQNPRYLITVTGKKLTVTCSQNMNHEYMSWYRQDPGLGLRQIYYSMNVEVTDKGDVPEGYKVSRKEKRNFPLILESPSPNQTSLYFCASKPWTGEGEKLFFGSGTQLSVL.

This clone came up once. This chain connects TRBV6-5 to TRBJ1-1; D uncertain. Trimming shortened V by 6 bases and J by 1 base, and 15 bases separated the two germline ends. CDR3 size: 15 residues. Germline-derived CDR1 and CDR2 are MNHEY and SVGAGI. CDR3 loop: CASRYTQIENTEAFF. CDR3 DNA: TGTGCCAGCAGATATACACAGATAGAGAACACTGAAGCTTTCTTT.

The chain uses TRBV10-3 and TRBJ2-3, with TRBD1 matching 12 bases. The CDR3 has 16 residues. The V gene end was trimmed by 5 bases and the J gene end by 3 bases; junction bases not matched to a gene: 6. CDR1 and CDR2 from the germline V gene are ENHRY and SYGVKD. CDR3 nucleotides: TGTGCCATCAGTCCGGGGACAGGGGGCGCAACAGATACGCAGTATTTT. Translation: CAISPGTGGATDTQYF.

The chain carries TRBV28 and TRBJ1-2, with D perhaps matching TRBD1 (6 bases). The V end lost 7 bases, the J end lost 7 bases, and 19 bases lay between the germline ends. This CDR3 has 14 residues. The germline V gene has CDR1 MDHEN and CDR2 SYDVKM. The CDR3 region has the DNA TGTGCCAGCATCACTACGGGGGGGCGGGCTGGCTACACCTTC. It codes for CASITTGGRAGYTF.

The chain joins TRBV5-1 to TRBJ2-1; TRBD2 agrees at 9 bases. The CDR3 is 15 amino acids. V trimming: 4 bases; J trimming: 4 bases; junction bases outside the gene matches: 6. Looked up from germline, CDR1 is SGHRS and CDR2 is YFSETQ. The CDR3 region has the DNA TGCGCCAGCAGCACGGGACTAGCAGATTACAATGAGCAGTTCTTC. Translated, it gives CASSTGLADYNEQFF.